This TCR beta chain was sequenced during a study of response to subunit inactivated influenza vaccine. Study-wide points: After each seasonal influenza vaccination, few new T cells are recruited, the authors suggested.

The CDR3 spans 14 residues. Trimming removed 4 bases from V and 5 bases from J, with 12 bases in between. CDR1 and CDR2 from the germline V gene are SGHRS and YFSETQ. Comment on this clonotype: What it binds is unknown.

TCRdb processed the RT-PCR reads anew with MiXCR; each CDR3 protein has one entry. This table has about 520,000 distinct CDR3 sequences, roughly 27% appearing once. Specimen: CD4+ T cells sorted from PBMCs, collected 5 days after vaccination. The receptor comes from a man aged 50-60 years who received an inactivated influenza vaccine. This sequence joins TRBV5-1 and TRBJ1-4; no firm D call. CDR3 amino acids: CASSRYGENEKLFF. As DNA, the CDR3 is TGCGCCAGCAGCCGGTACGGAGAGAATGAAAAACTGTTTTTT.